The 8 T cell receptor beta chains reported below all come from one sample, sequenced in a study of T cells in Graves' hyperthyroidism and ophthalmopathy (dated by TCRdb to between 2018 and 2021). Library preparation was by multiplex PCR. Instrument used: Illumina HiSeq 2000. TCR beta CDR3 regions were amplified from RNA transcripts. A first-round RT-PCR of the TCR CDR3 used the HTBI primer set with the Qiagen OneStep RT-PCR kit. TCRdb handled the public reads itself, with Q25 trimming in fastp and clone calling in MiXCR, and kept productive beta chains. Records with the same CDR3 protein are collapsed into one entry carrying the most frequent genes and DNA. This sample is represented by hundreds of thousands of distinct CDR3 sequences; roughly 22% of them were singletons. The ten biggest clones cover 45% to 50% of the sample. The sequencing input was blood. The receptor source for this set is a woman in her 70s with Graves' ophthalmopathy.

This clonotype was observed a handful of times. The V gene is TRBV6-1, the J gene TRBJ1-4; no clear D. This CDR3 is 16 amino acids long. The V gene's germline CDR1 is MNHNS and CDR2 SASEGT. The V end was cut by 0 bases, the J end by 0 bases, with 8 bases between. CDR3 in amino acids: CASSEAGSATNEKLFF. As DNA, the CDR3 is TGTGCCAGCAGTGAAGCAGGGTCAGCAACTAATGAAAAACTGTTTTTT.

The rearrangement joins TRBV7-9 to TRBJ1-1; D is possibly TRBD1 (5 bases). The CDR3 runs 18 residues. CDR1 is SEHNR, CDR2 FQNEAQ, per germline (reference sequence). The V and J ends lost 1 base and 3 bases respectively, with 21 bases between them. In DNA form, the CDR3 reads TGTGCCAGCAGCTTAGTGTCCAGGGTAGACGTTAGTGACACTGAAGCTTTCTTT. Its protein product is CASSLVSRVDVSDTEAFF.

This clonotype was detected ten times or more. The chain has TRBV3-1 and TRBJ2-2; D is perhaps TRBD1 (6 bases). Germline V gives CDR1 LGHDT, CDR2 YNNKEL (reference sequence). Trimming removed 6 bases from V and 5 bases from J, with 19 bases in between. The CDR3 is 16 residues long. CDR3 DNA sequence: TGTGCCAGCAGGCGAGGCTCAGGGGCGCGGACCGGGGAGCTGTTTTTT. Translation: CASRRGSGARTGELFF.

V and J are TRBV9 and TRBJ2-2; D is unclear. Germline V gene data show CDR1 as SGDLS and CDR2 as YYNGEE. The CDR3 is 13 amino acids. V lost 4 bases to trimming and J lost 5 bases, with 9 bases between them. The CDR3: CASSPHSTGELFF. The CDR3 DNA reads as TGTGCCAGCAGCCCACACTCGACCGGGGAGCTGTTTTTT.

This clonotype was recorded once. This chain links TRBV18 with TRBJ1-5; D is uncertain. Germline CDR1 and CDR2: KGHSH and LQKENI. The CDR3 runs 14 residues. V was pared by 3 bases and J by 3 bases, with 9 bases between. The CDR3 region has the DNA TGTGCCAGCTCACCCAACAGCCACAATCAGCCCCAGCATTTT. Translating it yields CASSPNSHNQPQHF.

Worth noting for this clonotype: The junction departs from germline at one end; a sequencing error may be responsible. The CDR3 is CSVEVGMDEKLFF. The CDR3 DNA sequence: TGCAGCGTGGAAGTCGGTATGGATGAAAAACTGTTTTTT. This rearrangement joins TRBV29-1 to TRBJ1-4; D gene ambiguous. Germline lookup yields CDR1 SQVTM and CDR2 ANQGSEA. The CDR3 runs 13 residues.

This clonotype was seen a few times. This chain links TRBV7-9 with TRBJ2-1; 13 bases match TRBD2. This CDR3 has 15 residues. Trimming took 6 bases from V and 8 from J; bases not matched to a gene: 7. CDR1 and CDR2 (germline): SEHNR, FQNEAQ (reference sequence). CDR3 loop: CASSSLAGGPDEQFF. For the CDR3, the DNA is TGTGCCAGCAGTTCACTAGCGGGAGGGCCGGATGAGCAGTTCTTC. Looking up the rest from reference TRBV7-9 and TRBJ2-1 gives the full variable domain: DTGVSQNPRHKITKRGQNVTFRCDPISEHNRLYWYRQTLGQGPEFLTYFQNEAQLEKSRLLSDRFSAERPKGSFSTLEIQRTEQGDSAMYLCASSSLAGGPDEQFFGPGTRLTVL.

This clonotype turned up a few times. Its ends do not fully match the called genes, so a read error is possible. The chain uses TRBV7-7 and TRBJ2-5; D perhaps matches TRBD2 (6 bases). CDR3 size: 15 residues. CDR1 and CDR2 from the germline V gene are SSHAT and FNYEAQ (reference sequence). The CDR3 reads CASSSEGGGFGTQYF. The CDR3 DNA sequence: TGTGCTAGCAGCTCAGAGGGTGGAGGGTTCGGGACCCAGTACTTC.